This paragraph covers one T cell receptor beta chain sequence. What it recognizes is unknown. These data belong to a study of blood T cells in healthy people across ages. About the study: Researchers report that template switching captured about one barcoded beta molecule per two T cells.

General study findings and limits: Underestimates were what the diversity estimates from one million T cells were considered to be.

A J-beta primer mix and a sample-barcoded 5' primer were used in a second PCR of roughly 7 to 12 cycles. Every sample produced at least 2.5 million CDR3-containing paired-end reads. MiXCR, applied by TCRdb to the 5' RACE reads, yields one record per CDR3 protein. In the table there are about 290,000 distinct CDR3 sequences, 25% to 30% of which are singletons. Germline lookup yields CDR1 SGHRS and CDR2 YFSETQ. The CDR3 loop spans 14 amino acids. The V gene lost 0 bases and the J gene lost 8 bases, with 12 bases spanning the gap. V and J are TRBV5-1 and TRBJ1-5, with D uncertain. Sequencing was done on a sample of blood. This sequence originates from a woman aged 70-85 years in good health. CDR3 nucleotides: TGCGCCAGCAGCTTGGATGGGGATGTGAAGCCCCAGCATTTT. This encodes CASSLDGDVKPQHF.